Listed here are 18 T cell receptor beta chains from one sample, sequenced in a study of blood T cell repertoires in COVID-19. Generated by immunoSEQ multiplex PCR, the TCRdb table keeps only in-frame clones and is missing some. The sample consists of roughly 280,000 clones, around 87% of them appearing once. The sequenced material came from peripheral blood. These receptors all stem from a woman aged 60-70 years with COVID-19, enrolled during active disease.

This clone was recorded a few times. The rearrangement uses TRBV30 and TRBJ1-1; D is unclear. V lost 4 bases and J 10 bases, leaving 13 bases between the germline ends. This CDR3 contains 11 residues. Germline V gives CDR1 GTSNPN, CDR2 SVGIG (reference sequence). The CDR3 is CAWKSGGGAFF. The CDR3 region has the DNA TGTGCCTGGAAGTCCGGAGGTGGAGCTTTCTTT.

The rearrangement links TRBV6-2 or TRBV6-3 to TRBJ1-5; D perhaps matches TRBD1 (6 bases). With 3 bases removed from V and 7 bases from J, the gap between germline ends came to 13 bases. The CDR3 is made up of 14 amino acids. Germline V CDR1 and CDR2: MNHEY, SVGEGT. The CDR3 nucleotides read TGTGCCAGCAGTTATGGGGGCGCGGCACAGCCCCAGCATTTT. This gives the protein CASSYGGAAQPQHF.

V usage is TRBV6-5 and J usage is TRBJ1-2; perhaps TRBD1 as D (6 bases). Per the germline V gene, CDR1 is MNHEY and CDR2 is SVGAGI. There are 14 residues in the CDR3. V was cut by 4 bases and J by 4 bases, with 13 bases left in between. CDR3 bases: TGTGCCAGCAGTTCGAACAGGGTGGGCTATGGCTACACCTTC. It specifies CASSSNRVGYGYTF.

The chain recombines TRBV27 with TRBJ1-1; 7 bases are shared with TRBD1. The V and J ends lost 3 bases and 11 bases, in that order; junction bases with no gene match: 12. Germline V gene data show CDR1 as MNHEY and CDR2 as SMNVEV (reference sequence). The CDR3 has 14 amino acids. This CDR3 reads CASSLGPTQGRAFF. The DNA for the CDR3 is TGTGCCAGCAGTTTGGGGCCAACACAGGGGCGGGCTTTCTTT.

The V gene is TRBV29-1, the J gene TRBJ1-1, with 8 nucleotides matching TRBD1. V trimming: 7 bases; J trimming: 1 base; junction bases outside the gene matches: 5. This CDR3 is 13 amino acids long. Germline loops: CDR1 SQVTM, CDR2 ANQGSEA. The DNA of the CDR3 is TGCAGCGGTGTCAGGGGGCAGAACACTGAAGCTTTCTTT. Translated: CSGVRGQNTEAFF.

This clone has only a few counts. This sequence joins TRBV28 and TRBJ1-2; possibly TRBD1 for D (5 bases). V lost 4 bases and J lost 8, with 20 bases in between. The CDR3 has 15 amino acids. Germline lookup yields CDR1 MDHEN and CDR2 SYDVKM. The CDR3 is CASSSPLRAVIGYTF. The CDR3 DNA reads as TGTGCCAGCAGTTCCCCTCTCAGGGCTGTTATCGGCTACACCTTC.

The CDR3 nucleotides are TGCGCCAGCTCCCCAGGGGGACAGGGAACCTACGAGCAGTACTTC. This gives the protein CASSPGGQGTYEQYF. The chain is built from TRBV5-1 and TRBJ2-7, with TRBD1 matching over 9 bases. J was trimmed by 2 bases and V by 7 bases; bases with no gene match: 10. The germline V gene has CDR1 SGHRS and CDR2 YFSETQ. This CDR3 is built from 15 residues.

The CDR3 sequence: CASSSAGQGVGELFF. CDR3 bases: TGTGCCAGCAGCTCCGCGGGACAGGGGGTCGGGGAGCTGTTTTTT. The rearrangement links TRBV7-2 to TRBJ2-2; 11 nucleotides match TRBD1. The CDR3 runs to 15 residues. J lost 7 bases, V lost 4 bases, and 5 bases had no gene match. Germline CDR1 is SGHTA and CDR2 is FQGNSA.

With respect to this clone: Other DNA sequences from this sample encode an identical CDR3 as well. The chain combines TRBV6-5 with TRBJ1-3; D is ambiguous. V lost 2 bases, J lost 0 bases, and 8 bases lay in between. The CDR3 runs 15 residues. Per germline, CDR1 MNHEY and CDR2 SVGAGI. CDR3 amino acids: CASSYRGSSGNTIYF. The CDR3 DNA is TGTGCCAGCAGTTACCGCGGGAGCTCTGGAAACACCATATATTTT.

The V gene is TRBV5-4, the J gene TRBJ1-1; no definite D call. Germline assignment: CDR1 SGHNT and CDR2 YYREEE (reference sequence). The V gene lost 5 bases and the J gene lost 1 base, with 15 bases spanning the gap. There are 15 residues in the CDR3. The CDR3 DNA is TGTGCCAGCAGTATCCCGAGGTTTGGGAACACTGAAGCTTTCTTT. Its translation is CASSIPRFGNTEAFF.

The rearrangement uses TRBV5-4 and TRBJ1-2; D is undetermined. Germline V gene sequence: CDR1 SGHNT, CDR2 YYREEE (reference sequence). Trimming pared 1 base from V and 4 bases from J, leaving 14 bases between. The CDR3 spans 15 residues. DNA for the CDR3: TGTGCCAGCAGCTTGTTCTCCCCCTCTAGCTATGGCTACACCTTC. Translating gives CASSLFSPSSYGYTF.

The CDR3 coding sequence is TGTGCCAGCAGCCCACGACCGAGGGCACTTCAAGAGACCCAGTACTTC. Translated, it gives CASSPRPRALQETQYF. The chain couples TRBV9 to TRBJ2-5, with D possibly being TRBD2 (5 bases). Trimming took off 4 bases at V and 2 bases at J, with 18 bases between the two ends. Germline lookup yields CDR1 SGDLS and CDR2 YYNGEE. The CDR3 spans 16 residues.

This clone was counted a single time. The chain is built from TRBV28 and TRBJ1-6; TRBD1 is a possible D gene (6 bases). This CDR3 spans 14 amino acids. Germline V gives CDR1 MDHEN, CDR2 SYDVKM. V was clipped by 3 bases and J by 7 bases, with 10 bases between them. This CDR3 reads CASSFGGENSPLHF. In DNA form, the CDR3 reads TGTGCCAGCAGTTTTGGGGGCGAGAATTCACCCCTCCACTTT.

This clone appeared many times. The V call is TRBV5-4, the J call TRBJ2-7; 7 bases map to TRBD1. Losses at the gene ends were 1 base for V and 6 bases for J; bases not matched to a gene: 4. Germline lookup yields CDR1 SGHNT and CDR2 YYREEE (reference sequence). The CDR3 is 13 residues long. The CDR3 DNA follows: TGTGCCAGCAGCTTGACAGGGGCTCGCGAGCAGTACTTC. Translation gives CASSLTGAREQYF.

The chain uses TRBV15 and TRBJ1-1; maybe TRBD1 (5 bases). The CDR3 contains 13 residues. Germline values: CDR1 LNHNV, CDR2 YYDKDF (reference sequence). Trimming removed 3 bases at V and 5 bases at J, with 10 bases between. The CDR3 sequence is CATSSRAGTEAFF. The CDR3 DNA sequence: TGTGCCACCAGCAGCAGGGCTGGGACTGAAGCTTTCTTT.

The chain combines TRBV11-2 with TRBJ1-5; D unresolved. Germline V gene lookup returns CDR1 SGHAT and CDR2 FQNNGV. This CDR3 region has 13 residues. V gave up 3 bases and J gave up 0 bases, with 3 bases separating them. The CDR3 region has the DNA TGTGCCAGCAGCTTCTATAGCAATCAGCCCCAGCATTTT. Encoded protein: CASSFYSNQPQHF.

This CDR3 is CSVLPGTGQFF. CDR3 DNA: TGCAGCGTTCTCCCCGGGACAGGGCAGTTCTTC. This sequence joins TRBV29-1 and TRBJ2-1, with TRBD1 matching over 8 bases. V gave up 5 bases and J gave up 12 bases; unmatched junction bases: 6. This CDR3 has 11 residues. Per the germline V gene, CDR1 is SQVTM and CDR2 is ANQGSEA.

The chain combines TRBV5-1 with TRBJ2-1; TRBD2 aligns across 9 bases. In germline, CDR1 is SGHRS, CDR2 YFSETQ. CDR3 length: 17 residues. Trimming removed 0 bases from V and 4 bases from J; junction bases left unmatched: 8. CDR3 protein: CASSLGSSGTGYNEQFF. Written as DNA, the CDR3 is TGCGCCAGCAGCTTGGGGTCTAGCGGGACTGGGTACAATGAGCAGTTCTTC.